Listed here are 2 T cell receptor beta chains from one sample, sequenced in a study of identical twins. TCRdb reprocessed the 5' RACE reads with MiXCR, giving one entry per CDR3 protein. Of hundreds of thousands of distinct CDR3 sequences in the sample, nearly 9.5% were seen once. The same data also contributed to another study, on yellow fever vaccine responses in identical twins.

Sequenced: CD8+ T cells sorted from blood. These receptors were obtained from a woman aged 18-30 years in good health.

This clonotype was detected only once. Given a much more abundant clone one base away, this may be a read error. In this CDR3 the conserved last residue, phenylalanine or tryptophan, is missing, so a read error is likely. This chain connects TRBV5-6 to TRBJ2-1; TRBD2 agrees at 14 bases. In germline, CDR1 is SGHDT, CDR2 YYEEEE. The junction had 2 bases not matched to a gene; V was cut back by 3 bases and J by 6 bases. CDR3 length: 15 amino acids. The CDR3: CASSWGTSGSNEQFY. The DNA of the CDR3 is TGTGCCAGCAGCTGGGGGACTAGCGGGAGCAATGAGCAGTTCTAC.

Ten or more counts support this clonotype. This chain joins TRBV12-3 or TRBV12-4 and TRBJ2-7; no clear D. The CDR3 has 13 residues. Trimming stripped 6 bases from V and 4 bases from J, with 13 bases between. In DNA, the CDR3 is TGTGCCAGCAGCCTAGGGCTCGTATACGAGCAGTACTTC. As protein: CASSLGLVYEQYF.